This T cell receptor beta chain emerged from a study of OX40 agonist ivuxolimab in advanced cancers. Regarding the study as a whole: Clonal expansion was seen in CD4+ and CD8+ blood T cells by week 6 at 0.1 to 3.0 mg/kg. More expanded clones were found, on average, in CD8+ than in CD4+ T cells.

Assay used: immunoSEQ multiplex PCR; TCRdb lists only in-frame clones, some missing. Of about 62,000 clones listed, roughly 78% were seen once; the top ten hold around 9.9%. As regards this clone: As yet, its antigen is unknown.

The material was CD4+ or CD8+ T cells sorted from blood, obtained in a trial of the OX40 agonist ivuxolimab. The sequence was obtained from an adult with an advanced solid tumor such as melanoma, head and neck, liver or kidney cancer.

The CDR3 region is CASSYGFQGYEKLFF. CDR3 bases: TGTGCCAGCAGTTACGGATTCCAGGGCTATGAAAAACTGTTTTTT. The V and J genes are TRBV6-6 and TRBJ1-4; the D gene is possibly TRBD1 (5 bases). The V end was cut by 2 bases, the J end by 6 bases, with 13 bases between. Germline-derived CDR1 and CDR2 are MNHNY and SVGAGI (reference sequence). This CDR3 is built from 15 residues.